This section outlines one TCR beta chain sequence together with its context. This clone's antigen is unknown. Base qualities are missing; no much larger clone stands one base away. Genomic DNA was isolated from the sorted cells so that the TCRbeta CDR3 region could be sequenced. The immunoSEQ Assay was used to sequence the TCRbeta CDR3 regions. TCRdb retrieved this table from immuneACCESS and kept in-frame rearrangements only. Not all clones are present; in checked studies, unresolved V genes account for under half, and no reason is known for the remainder. The table for this sample lists around 35,000 clones; around 80% of them were counted only once. Of the sample, 20% to 25% is held by the ten largest clones. The germline V and J ends show losses of 3 bases and 3 bases respectively, and no gene match explains 4 bases of the junction. The CDR3 runs 15 residues from the cysteine to the phenylalanine. The CDR3 DNA has 45 bases and is translated from base 1. The germline V gene yields SGHDN for CDR1 and FVKESK for CDR2.

The data belong to a study of OX40 agonist ivuxolimab in advanced cancers. Broadly, across the study: Ivuxolimab was a fully human IgG2 agonistic monoclonal antibody targeting the costimulatory receptor OX40 (CD134). Prior anti-PD-1, anti-PD-L1 or anti-CTLA-4 therapy was permitted, and approximately 40% of dose-escalation patients had received checkpoint inhibitors. The point of sequencing TCRbeta in the periphery was to test whether ivuxolimab changed TCR sequence diversity and drove clonal T-cell expansion. In the dose-escalation cohort, 70% to 85% of patients were male, and the mean age was around 60 years, with a range of about 20 to 79. The monotherapy dose-escalation portion (N of about 47 patients) of the phase I ivuxolimab trial is reported in the paper. Partial responses occurred in three dose-escalation patients, of whom one had hepatocellular carcinoma and two had cutaneous melanoma. Intravenous ivuxolimab was administered to patients every 2 weeks at six dose levels: 0.01, 0.1, 0.3, 1.5, 3 and 10 mg/kg. Among the approximately 54 dose-escalation patients, about 20 had hepatocellular carcinoma, 15 or so melanoma, 9 renal cell carcinoma and 9 head and neck cancer. Study-level results and caveats: Partial responders in the 0.1-3.0 mg/kg groups had among the lowest normalized peripheral clonal expansion, especially among CD8+ T cells. The antigen specificity of the clonally expanded peripheral T cells was not determined. After ivuxolimab, CD8+ T cells had more expanded clones than CD4+ T cells on average. At doses from 0.1 to 3.0 mg/kg, clonal expansion was seen in both CD4+ and CD8+ blood T cells between baseline and week 6. Low levels of normalized T-cell clonal expansion were also seen in some nonresponding patients.

The trial excluded patients who had a history of autoimmune disease or were on systemic immunosuppression. Peripheral blood for TCR sequencing was drawn from every dose cohort at baseline, at cycle 4 day 1 and at cycle 7 day 1. The samples were drawn from a first-in-human, open-label, multicenter phase I dose-escalation trial of ivuxolimab. Adults with locally advanced or metastatic head and neck squamous cell, hepatocellular, melanoma or renal cell carcinoma were enrolled in the trial. CD4+ and CD8+ T cells were sorted separately from peripheral blood before TCR sequencing. The clonotype was recovered from an adult with an advanced solid tumor such as melanoma, head and neck, liver or kidney cancer. Recombination linked TRBV14 to TRBJ2-7; TRBD2 matches 11 bases in the middle. The material was CD4+ or CD8+ T cells sorted from blood, obtained in a trial of the OX40 agonist ivuxolimab. The nucleotide sequence reads TGTGCCAGCAGCCAGTCCGGGACTAGCGGCTACGAGCAGTACTTC. The translation is CASSQSGTSGYEQYF.